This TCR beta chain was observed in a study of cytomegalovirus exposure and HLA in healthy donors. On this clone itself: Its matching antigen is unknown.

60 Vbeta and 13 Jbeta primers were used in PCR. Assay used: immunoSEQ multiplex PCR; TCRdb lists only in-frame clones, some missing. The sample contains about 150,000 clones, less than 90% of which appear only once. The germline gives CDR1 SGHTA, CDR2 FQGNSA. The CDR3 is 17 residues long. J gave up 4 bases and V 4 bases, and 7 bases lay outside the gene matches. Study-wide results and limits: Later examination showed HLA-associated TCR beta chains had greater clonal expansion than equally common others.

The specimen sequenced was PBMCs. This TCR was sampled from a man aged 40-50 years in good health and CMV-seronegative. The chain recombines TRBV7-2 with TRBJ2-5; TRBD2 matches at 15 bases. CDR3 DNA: TGTGCCAGCAGCTGGACTAGCGGGAGGGCCGTGGCAGAGACCCAGTACTTC. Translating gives CASSWTSGRAVAETQYF.